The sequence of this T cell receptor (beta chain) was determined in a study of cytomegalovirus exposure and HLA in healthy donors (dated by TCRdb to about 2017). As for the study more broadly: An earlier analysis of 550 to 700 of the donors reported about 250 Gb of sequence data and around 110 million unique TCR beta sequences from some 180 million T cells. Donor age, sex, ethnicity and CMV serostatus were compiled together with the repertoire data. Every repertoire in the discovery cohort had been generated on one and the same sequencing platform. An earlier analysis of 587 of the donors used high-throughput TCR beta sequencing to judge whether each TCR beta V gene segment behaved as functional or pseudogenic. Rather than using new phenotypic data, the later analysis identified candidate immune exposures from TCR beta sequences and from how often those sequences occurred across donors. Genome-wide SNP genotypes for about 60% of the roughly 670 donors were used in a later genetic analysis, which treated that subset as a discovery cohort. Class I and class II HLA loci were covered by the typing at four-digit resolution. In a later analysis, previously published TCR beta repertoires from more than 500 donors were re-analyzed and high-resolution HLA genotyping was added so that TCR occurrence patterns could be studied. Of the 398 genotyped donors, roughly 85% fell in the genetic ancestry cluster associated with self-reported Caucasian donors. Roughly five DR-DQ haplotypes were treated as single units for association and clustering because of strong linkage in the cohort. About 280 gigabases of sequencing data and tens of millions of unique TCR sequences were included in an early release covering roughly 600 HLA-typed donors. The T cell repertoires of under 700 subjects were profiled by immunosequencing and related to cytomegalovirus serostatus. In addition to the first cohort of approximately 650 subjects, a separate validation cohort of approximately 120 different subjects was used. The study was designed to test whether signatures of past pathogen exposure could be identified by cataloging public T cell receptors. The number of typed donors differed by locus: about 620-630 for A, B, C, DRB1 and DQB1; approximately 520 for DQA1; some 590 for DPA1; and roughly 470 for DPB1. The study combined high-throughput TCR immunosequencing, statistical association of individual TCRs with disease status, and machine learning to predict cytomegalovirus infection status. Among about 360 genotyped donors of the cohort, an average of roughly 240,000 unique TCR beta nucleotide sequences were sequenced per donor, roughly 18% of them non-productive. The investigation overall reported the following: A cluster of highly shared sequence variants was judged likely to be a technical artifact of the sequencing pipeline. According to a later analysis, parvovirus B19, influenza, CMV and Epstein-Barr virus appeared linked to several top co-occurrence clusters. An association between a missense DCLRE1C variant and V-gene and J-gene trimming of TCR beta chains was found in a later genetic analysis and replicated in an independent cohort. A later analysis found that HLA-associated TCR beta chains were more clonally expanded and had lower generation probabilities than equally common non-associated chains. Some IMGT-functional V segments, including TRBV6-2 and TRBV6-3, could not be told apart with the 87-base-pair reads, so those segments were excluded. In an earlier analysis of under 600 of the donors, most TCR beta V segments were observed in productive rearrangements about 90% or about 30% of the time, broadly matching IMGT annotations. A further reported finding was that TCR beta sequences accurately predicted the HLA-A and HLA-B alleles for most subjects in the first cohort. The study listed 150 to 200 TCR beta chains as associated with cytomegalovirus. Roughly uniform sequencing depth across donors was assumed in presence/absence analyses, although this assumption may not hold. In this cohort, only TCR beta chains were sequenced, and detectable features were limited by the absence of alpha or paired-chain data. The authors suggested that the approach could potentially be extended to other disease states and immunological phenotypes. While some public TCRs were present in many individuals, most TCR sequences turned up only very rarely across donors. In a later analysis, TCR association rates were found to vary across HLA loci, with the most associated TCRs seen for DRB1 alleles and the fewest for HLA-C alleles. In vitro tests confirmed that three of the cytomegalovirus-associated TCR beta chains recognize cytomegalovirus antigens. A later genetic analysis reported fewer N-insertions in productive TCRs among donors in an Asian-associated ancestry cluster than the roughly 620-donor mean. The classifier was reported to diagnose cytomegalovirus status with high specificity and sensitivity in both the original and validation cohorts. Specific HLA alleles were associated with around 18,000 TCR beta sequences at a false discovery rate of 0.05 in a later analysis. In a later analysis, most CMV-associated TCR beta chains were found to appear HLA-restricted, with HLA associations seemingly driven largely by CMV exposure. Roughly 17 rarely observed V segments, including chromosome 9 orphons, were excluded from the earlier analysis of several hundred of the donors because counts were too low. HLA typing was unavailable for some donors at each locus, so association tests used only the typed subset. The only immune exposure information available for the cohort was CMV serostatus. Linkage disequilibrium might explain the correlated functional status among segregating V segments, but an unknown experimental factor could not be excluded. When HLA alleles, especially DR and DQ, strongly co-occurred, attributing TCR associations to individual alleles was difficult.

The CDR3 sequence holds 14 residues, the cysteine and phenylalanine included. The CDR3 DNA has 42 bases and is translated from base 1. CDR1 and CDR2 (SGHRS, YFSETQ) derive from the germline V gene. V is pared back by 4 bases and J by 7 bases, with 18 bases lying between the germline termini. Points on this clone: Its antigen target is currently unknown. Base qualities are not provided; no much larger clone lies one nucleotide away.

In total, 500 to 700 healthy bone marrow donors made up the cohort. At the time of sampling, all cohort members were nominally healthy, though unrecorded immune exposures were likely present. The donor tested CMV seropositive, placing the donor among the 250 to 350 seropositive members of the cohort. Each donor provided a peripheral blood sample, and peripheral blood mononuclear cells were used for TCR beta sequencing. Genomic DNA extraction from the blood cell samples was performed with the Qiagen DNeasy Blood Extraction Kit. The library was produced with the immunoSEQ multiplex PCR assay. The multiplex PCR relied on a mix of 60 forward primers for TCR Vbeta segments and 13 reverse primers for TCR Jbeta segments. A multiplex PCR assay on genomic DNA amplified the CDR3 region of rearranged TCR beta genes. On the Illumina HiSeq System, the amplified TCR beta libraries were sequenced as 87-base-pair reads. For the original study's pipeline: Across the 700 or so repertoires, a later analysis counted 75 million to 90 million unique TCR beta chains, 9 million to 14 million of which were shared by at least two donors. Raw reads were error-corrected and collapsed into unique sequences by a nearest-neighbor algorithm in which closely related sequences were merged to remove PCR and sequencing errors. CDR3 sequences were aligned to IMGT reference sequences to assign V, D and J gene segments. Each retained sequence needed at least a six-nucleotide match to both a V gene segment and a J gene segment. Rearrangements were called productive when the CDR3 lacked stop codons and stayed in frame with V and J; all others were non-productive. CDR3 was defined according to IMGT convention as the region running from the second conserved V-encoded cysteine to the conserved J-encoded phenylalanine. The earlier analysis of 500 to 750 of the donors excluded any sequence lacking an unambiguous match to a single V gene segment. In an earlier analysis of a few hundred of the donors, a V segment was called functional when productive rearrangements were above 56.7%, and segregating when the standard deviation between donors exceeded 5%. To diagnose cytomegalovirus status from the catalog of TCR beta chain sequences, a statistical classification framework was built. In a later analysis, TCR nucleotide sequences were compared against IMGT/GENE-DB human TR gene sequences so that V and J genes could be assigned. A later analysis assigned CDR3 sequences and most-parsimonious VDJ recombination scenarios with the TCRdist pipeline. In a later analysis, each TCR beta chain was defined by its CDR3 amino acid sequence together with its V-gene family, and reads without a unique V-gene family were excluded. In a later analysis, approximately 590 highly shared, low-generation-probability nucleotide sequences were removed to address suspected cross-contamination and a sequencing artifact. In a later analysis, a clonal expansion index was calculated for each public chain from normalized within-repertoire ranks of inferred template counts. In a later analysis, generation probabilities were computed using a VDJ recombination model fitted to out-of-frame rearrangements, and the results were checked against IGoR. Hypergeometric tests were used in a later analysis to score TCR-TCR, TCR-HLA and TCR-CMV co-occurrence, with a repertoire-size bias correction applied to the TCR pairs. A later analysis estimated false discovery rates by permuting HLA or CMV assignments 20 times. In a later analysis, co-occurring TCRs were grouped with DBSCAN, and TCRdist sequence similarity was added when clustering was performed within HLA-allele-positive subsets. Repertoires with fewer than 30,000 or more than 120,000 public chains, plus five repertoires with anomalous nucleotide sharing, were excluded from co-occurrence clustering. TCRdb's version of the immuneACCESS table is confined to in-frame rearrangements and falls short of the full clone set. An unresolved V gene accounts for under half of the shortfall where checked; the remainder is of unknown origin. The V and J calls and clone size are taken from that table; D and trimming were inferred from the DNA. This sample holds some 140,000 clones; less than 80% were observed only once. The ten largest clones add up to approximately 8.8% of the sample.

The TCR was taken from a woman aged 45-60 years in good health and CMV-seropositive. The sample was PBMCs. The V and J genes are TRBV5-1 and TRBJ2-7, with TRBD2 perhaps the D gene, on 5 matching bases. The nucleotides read TGCGCCAGCAGCCCCGGGATGACCTCGGGTGAGCAGTACTTC. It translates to CASSPGMTSGEQYF.